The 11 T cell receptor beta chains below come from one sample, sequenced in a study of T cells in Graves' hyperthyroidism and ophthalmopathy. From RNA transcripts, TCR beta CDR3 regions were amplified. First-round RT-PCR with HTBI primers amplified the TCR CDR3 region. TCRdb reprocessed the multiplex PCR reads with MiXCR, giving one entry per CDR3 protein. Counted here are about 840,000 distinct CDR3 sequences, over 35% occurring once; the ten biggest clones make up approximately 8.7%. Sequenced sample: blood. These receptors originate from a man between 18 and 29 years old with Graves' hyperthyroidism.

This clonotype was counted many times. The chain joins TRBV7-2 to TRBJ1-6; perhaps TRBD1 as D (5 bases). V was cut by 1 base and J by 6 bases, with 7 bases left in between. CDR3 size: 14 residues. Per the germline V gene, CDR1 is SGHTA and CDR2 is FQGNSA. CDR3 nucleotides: TGTGCCAGCAGCTTAGGGGGGATTAATTCACCCCTCCACTTT. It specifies CASSLGGINSPLHF.

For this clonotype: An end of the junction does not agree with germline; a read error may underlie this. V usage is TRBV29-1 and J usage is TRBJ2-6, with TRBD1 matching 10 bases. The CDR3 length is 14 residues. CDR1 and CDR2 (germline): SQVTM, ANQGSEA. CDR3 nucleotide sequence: TGCAGCGTTTGTCTCGGGACAGGGGTCAACGTCCTGACTTTC. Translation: CSVCLGTGVNVLTF.

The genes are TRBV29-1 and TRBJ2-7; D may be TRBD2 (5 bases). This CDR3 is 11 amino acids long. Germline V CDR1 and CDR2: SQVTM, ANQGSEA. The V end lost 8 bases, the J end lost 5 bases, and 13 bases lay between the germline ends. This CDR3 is CSLYSRDEQYF. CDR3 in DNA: TGCAGCTTGTACTCGCGGGACGAGCAGTACTTC.

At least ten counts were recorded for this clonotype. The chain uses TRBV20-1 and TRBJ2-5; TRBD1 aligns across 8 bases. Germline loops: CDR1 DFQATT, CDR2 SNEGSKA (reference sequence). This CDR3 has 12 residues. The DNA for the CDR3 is TGCAGCCACGACAGGGGAAGAGAGACCCAGTACTTC. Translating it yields CSHDRGRETQYF.

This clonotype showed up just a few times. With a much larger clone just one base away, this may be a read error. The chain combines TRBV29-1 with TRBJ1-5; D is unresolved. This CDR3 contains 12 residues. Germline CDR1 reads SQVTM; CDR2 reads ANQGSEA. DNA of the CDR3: TGCAGCGTCCAGGATAGCAATCGGCCCCAGCATTTT. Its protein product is CSVQDSNRPQHF.

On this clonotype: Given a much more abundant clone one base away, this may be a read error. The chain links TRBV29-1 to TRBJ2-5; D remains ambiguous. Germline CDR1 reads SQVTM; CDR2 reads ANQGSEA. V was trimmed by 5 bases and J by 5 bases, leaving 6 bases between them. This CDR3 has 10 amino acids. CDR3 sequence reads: CSVHRETQYF. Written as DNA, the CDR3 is TGCAGCGTTCATCGGGAGACCCAGTACTTC.

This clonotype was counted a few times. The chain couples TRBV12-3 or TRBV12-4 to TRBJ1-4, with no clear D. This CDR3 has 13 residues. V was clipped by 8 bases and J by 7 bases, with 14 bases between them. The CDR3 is CASCGTVGEKLFF. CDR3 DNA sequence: TGTGCCAGCTGCGGAACGGTTGGTGAAAAACTGTTTTTT.

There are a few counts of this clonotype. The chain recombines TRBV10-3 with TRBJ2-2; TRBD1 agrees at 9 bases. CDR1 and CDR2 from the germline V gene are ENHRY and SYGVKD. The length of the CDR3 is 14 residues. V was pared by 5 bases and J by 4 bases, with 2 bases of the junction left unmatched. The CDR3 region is CAISLTGGTGELFF. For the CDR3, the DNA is TGTGCCATCAGTCTGACAGGGGGCACCGGGGAGCTGTTTTTT.

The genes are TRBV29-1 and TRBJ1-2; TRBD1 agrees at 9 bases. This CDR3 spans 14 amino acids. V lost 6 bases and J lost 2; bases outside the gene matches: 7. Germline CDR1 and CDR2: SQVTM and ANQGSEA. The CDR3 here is CSVDGQGTNYGYTF. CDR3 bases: TGCAGCGTGGATGGACAGGGGACCAACTATGGCTACACCTTC.

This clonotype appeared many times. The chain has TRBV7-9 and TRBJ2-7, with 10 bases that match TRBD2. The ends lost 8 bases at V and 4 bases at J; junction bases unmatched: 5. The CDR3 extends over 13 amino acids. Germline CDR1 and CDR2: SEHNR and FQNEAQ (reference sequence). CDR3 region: CASGGLAEYEQYF. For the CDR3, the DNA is TGTGCCAGCGGCGGACTAGCGGAATACGAGCAGTACTTC.

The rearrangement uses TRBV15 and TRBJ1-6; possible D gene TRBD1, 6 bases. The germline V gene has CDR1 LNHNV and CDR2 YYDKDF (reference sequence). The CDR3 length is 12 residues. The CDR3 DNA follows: TGTGCGACCCGCGACCAGGGGTCACCCCTCCACTTT. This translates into CATRDQGSPLHF. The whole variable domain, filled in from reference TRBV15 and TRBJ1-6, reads DAMVIQNPRYQVTQFGKPVTLSCSQTLNHNVMYWYQQKSSQAPKLLFHYYDKDFNNEADTPDNFQSRRPNTSFCFLDIRSPGLGDTAMYLCATRDQGSPLHFGNGTRLTVT.